One T cell receptor (beta chain) is described in this entry. The sample comes from a study of blood T cell repertoires in COVID-19. Data came from immunoSEQ multiplex PCR; TCRdb stores just in-frame clones and leaves some out. The repertoire holds 210,000 or so clones, with about 90% as singletons. Germline values: CDR1 MNHEY, CDR2 SMNVEV (reference sequence). With 3 bases clipped from V and 0 bases from J, the junction kept 16 bases outside the gene matches. The CDR3 runs to 19 residues. This clonotype originated in a woman aged 45-65 years in a cohort exposed to, infected with or recovered from COVID-19 (not recorded which). The sequenced material came from PBMCs or T cells enriched from blood (not recorded which). This chain links TRBV27 with TRBJ1-1, with 7 nucleotides matching TRBD1. For the CDR3, the DNA is TGTGCCAGCAGTTTCATACAGGGGCCGAGGTTTCCGATGAACACTGAAGCTTTCTTT. As protein: CASSFIQGPRFPMNTEAFF.